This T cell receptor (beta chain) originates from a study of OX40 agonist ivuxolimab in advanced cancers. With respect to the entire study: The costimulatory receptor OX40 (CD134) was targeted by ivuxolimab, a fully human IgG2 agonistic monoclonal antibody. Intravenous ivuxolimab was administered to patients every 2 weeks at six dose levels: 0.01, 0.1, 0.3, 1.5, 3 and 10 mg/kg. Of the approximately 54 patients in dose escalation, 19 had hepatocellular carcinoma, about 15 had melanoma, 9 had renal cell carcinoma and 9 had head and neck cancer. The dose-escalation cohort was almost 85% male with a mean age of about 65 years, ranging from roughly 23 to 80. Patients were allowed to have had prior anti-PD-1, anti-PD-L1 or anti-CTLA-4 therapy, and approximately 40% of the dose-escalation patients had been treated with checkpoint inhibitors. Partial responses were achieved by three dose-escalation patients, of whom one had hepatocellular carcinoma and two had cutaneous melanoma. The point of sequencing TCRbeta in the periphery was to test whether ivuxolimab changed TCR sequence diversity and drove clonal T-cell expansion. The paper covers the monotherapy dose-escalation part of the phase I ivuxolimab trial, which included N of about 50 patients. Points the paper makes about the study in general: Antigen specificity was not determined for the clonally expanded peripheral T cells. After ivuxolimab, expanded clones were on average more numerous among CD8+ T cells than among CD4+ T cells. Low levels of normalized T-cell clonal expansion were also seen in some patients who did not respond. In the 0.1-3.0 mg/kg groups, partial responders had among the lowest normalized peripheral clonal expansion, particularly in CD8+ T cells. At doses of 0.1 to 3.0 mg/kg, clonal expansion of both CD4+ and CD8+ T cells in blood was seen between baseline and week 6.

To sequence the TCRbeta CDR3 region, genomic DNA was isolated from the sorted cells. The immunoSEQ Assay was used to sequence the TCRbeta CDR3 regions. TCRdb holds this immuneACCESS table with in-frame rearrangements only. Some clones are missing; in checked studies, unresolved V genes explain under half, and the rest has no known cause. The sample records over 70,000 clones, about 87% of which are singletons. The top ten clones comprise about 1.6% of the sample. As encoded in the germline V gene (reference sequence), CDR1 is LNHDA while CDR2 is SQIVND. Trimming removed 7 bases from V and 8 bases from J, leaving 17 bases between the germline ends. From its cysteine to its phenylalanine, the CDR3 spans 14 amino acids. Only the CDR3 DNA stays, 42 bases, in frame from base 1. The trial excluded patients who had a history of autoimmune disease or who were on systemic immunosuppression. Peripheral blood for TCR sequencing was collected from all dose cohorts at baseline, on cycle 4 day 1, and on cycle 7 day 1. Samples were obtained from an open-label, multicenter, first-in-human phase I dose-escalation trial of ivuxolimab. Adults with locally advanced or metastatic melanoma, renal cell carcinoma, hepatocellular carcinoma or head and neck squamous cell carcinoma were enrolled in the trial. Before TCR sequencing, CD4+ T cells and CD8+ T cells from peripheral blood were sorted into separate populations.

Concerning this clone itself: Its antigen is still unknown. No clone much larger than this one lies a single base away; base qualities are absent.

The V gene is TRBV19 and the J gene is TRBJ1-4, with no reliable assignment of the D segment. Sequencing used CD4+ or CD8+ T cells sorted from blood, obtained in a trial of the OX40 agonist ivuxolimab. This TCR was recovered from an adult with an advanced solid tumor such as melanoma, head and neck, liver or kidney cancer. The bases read TGTGCCAGTAACATCGGAGGGCTCCGAGAAAAACTGTTTTTT. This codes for CASNIGGLREKLFF.